This T cell receptor (beta chain) was obtained from a study of T cell repertoires in cytomegalovirus infection. In this sample, this clonotype turned up many times. The CDR3 is 18 residues long. The V end lost 4 bases, the J end lost 7 bases, and 25 bases lay between the germline ends. CDR1 is KGHSH and CDR2 is LQKENI in the germline V gene. TCRdb analysed the reads with MiXCR anew, one entry per CDR3 protein. The repertoire includes about 250,000 distinct CDR3 sequences, around an eighth of them detected once, and 1.5% to 2% sits in the top ten. The chain carries TRBV18 and TRBJ2-2; D may be TRBD2 (6 bases). The sequence was obtained from a human donor in good health (CMV status not recorded). Some clones in this sample may be carry-over from other donors' samples. Sequenced material: PBMCs. For the CDR3, the DNA is TGTGCCAGCTCACGTCTAGCGAGATCTAAAGTCGCGAACGGGGAGCTGTTTTTT. It translates to CASSRLARSKVANGELFF. Drawing the rest from reference TRBV18 and TRBJ2-2, the complete variable domain is NAGVMQNPRHLVRRRGQEARLRCSPMKGHSHVYWYRQLPEEGLKFMVYLQKENIIDESGMPKERFSAEFPKEGPSILRIQQVVRGDSAAYFCASSRLARSKVANGELFFGEGSRLTVL.